This entry lists 18 T cell receptor beta chains sequenced from one sample in a study of OX40 agonist ivuxolimab in advanced cancers. This table comes from immunoSEQ multiplex PCR, and its TCRdb copy is limited to in-frame clones, with some not included. The sample includes roughly 50,000 clones, approximately 88% seen only once; the top ten take around 11%. The sequencing used CD4+ or CD8+ T cells sorted from blood, collected in a trial of the OX40 agonist ivuxolimab. These receptor sequences come from an adult with an advanced solid tumor such as melanoma, head and neck, liver or kidney cancer.

This chain joins TRBV27 and TRBJ2-5, with 8 positions matching TRBD2. Germline V CDR1 and CDR2: MNHEY, SMNVEV (reference sequence). This CDR3 contains 13 residues. V lost 11 bases and J lost 7; bases outside the gene matches: 12. As DNA, the CDR3 is TGTGCCTCCCGCGGGGTCCGGGGGGGGACCCAGTACTTC. It is translated as CASRGVRGGTQYF.

The chain combines TRBV5-6 with TRBJ1-6, with D perhaps TRBD1 (6 bases). Looked up from germline, CDR1 is SGHDT and CDR2 is YYEEEE. The CDR3 is made up of 16 amino acids. V lost 6 bases and J 0 bases, leaving 13 bases between the germline ends. The CDR3 DNA reads TGTGCCAGCAAAACAGGGCCTAGCTCCTATAATTCACCCCTCCACTTT. Its translation: CASKTGPSSYNSPLHF.

V is TRBV2 and J is TRBJ2-5; tentatively, D is TRBD1 (6 bases). V was trimmed by 6 bases and J by 4 bases, leaving 15 bases between them. Looked up from germline, CDR1 is SNHLY and CDR2 is FYNNEI. This CDR3 has 14 residues. CDR3 protein: CASSDLTGRETQYF. The CDR3 DNA reads as TGTGCCAGCAGCGATTTAACAGGGAGAGAGACCCAGTACTTC.

J is TRBJ2-5 and V is TRBV13; 9 nucleotides agree with TRBD2. The length of the CDR3 is 14 residues. J was trimmed by 2 bases and V by 3 bases; bases with no gene match: 1. Germline CDR1 is PRHDT and CDR2 is FYEKMQ (reference sequence). CDR3 region: CASSFLAGQETQYF. Written as DNA, the CDR3 is TGTGCCAGCAGCTTTCTAGCGGGACAAGAGACCCAGTACTTC.

The chain links TRBV19 to TRBJ2-2, with D possibly TRBD2 on 6 matching bases. This CDR3 has 13 residues. Trimming pared 6 bases from V and 6 bases from J, leaving 11 bases between. The germline V gene encodes CDR1 LNHDA and CDR2 SQIVND (reference sequence). The CDR3: CASRSSAAGELFF. The CDR3 DNA reads TGTGCCAGTAGATCTAGCGCGGCCGGGGAGCTGTTTTTT.

The chain couples TRBV10-3 to TRBJ2-5; the D gene could be TRBD1 or TRBD2 (5 bases each). Trimming removed 6 bases from V and 2 bases from J, with 10 bases in between. There are 13 residues in the CDR3. The germline CDR1 and CDR2 sequences are ENHRY and SYGVKD. CDR3 residues: CAISGTEQETQYF. CDR3 nucleotides: TGTGCCATCAGCGGGACGGAACAAGAGACCCAGTACTTC.

This chain links TRBV29-1 with TRBJ2-3; unclear D gene. Germline assignment: CDR1 SQVTM and CDR2 ANQGSEA. This CDR3 comprises 14 residues. Trimming pared 3 bases from V and 2 bases from J, leaving 12 bases between. Here the CDR3 reads CSVEGIYPTDTQYF. CDR3 nucleotide sequence: TGCAGCGTTGAGGGAATATACCCCACAGATACGCAGTATTTT.

The CDR3 bases are TGTGCCAGCAGCGTTGGACTAGCGGATAACACCGGGGAGCTGTTTTTT. Protein: CASSVGLADNTGELFF. The chain employs TRBV9 and TRBJ2-2; 10 bases are a match to TRBD2. The germline V gene has CDR1 SGDLS and CDR2 YYNGEE. The CDR3 has 16 residues. V gave up 2 bases and J gave up 2 bases; unmatched junction bases: 3.

This clone was picked up a small number of times. This chain connects TRBV7-2 to TRBJ1-5, with D unresolved. The CDR3 contains 13 residues. Germline V gene sequence: CDR1 SGHTA, CDR2 FQGNSA. The V and J ends lost 8 bases and 5 bases respectively, with 13 bases between them. The CDR3 loop reads CASAALFDQPQHF. CDR3 nucleotides: TGTGCCAGCGCTGCCCTATTCGATCAGCCCCAGCATTTT.

This clone has only a few counts. The J gene is TRBJ1-2, the V gene TRBV5-1, with 7 bases aligning to TRBD1. Germline loops: CDR1 SGHRS, CDR2 YFSETQ. J lost 3 bases, V lost 1 base, and 9 bases had no gene match. The CDR3 extends over 16 amino acids. The CDR3 sequence is CASSLLRGGVDYGYTF. CDR3 DNA sequence: TGCGCCAGCAGCTTGTTGAGAGGGGGCGTTGACTATGGCTACACCTTC.

The J gene is TRBJ2-7, the V gene TRBV4-1; D is unclear. V lost 4 bases and J lost 6, with 19 bases in between. Germline CDR1 and CDR2: MGHRA and YSYEKL. The CDR3 has 15 residues. CDR3 DNA sequence: TGCGCCAGCAGCCGTACACCCGGGTCGTCCAGCGAGCAGTACTTC. Residues: CASSRTPGSSSEQYF.

The chain employs TRBV6-1 and TRBJ1-5, with 7 bases fitting TRBD1. The CDR3 is 12 residues long. With V trimmed by 10 bases and J by 7 bases, 7 bases remained unmatched. Germline values: CDR1 MNHNS, CDR2 SASEGT. The CDR3 sequence is CATRTGGQPQHF. The CDR3, as DNA: TGTGCCACCAGGACAGGTGGACAGCCCCAGCATTTT.

The gene calls are TRBV9 and TRBJ1-3; D is unresolved. V was trimmed by 4 bases and J by 0 bases, leaving 8 bases between them. Per germline, CDR1 SGDLS and CDR2 YYNGEE. The CDR3 covers 14 residues. CDR3 amino acids: CASSRPLSGNTIYF. In DNA form, the CDR3 reads TGTGCCAGCAGCCGCCCACTCTCTGGAAACACCATATATTTT. Based on the CDR3 plus reference TRBV9 and TRBJ1-3, the full variable domain is DSGVTQTPKHLITATGQRVTLRCSPRSGDLSVYWYQQSLDQGLQFLIQYYNGEERAKGNILERFSAQQFPDLHSELNLSSLELGDSALYFCASSRPLSGNTIYFGEGSWLTVV.

This chain links TRBV29-1 with TRBJ2-1; the D is unclear. The germline CDR1 and CDR2 sequences are SQVTM and ANQGSEA. V lost 6 bases and J 5 bases, leaving 14 bases between the germline ends. This CDR3 is built from 13 residues. The CDR3 DNA follows: TGCAGCGTCTGGTTGGATTTTAACAATGAGCAGTTCTTC. Translated: CSVWLDFNNEQFF.

V usage is TRBV7-9 and J usage is TRBJ2-7; 8 bases line up with TRBD1. The length of the CDR3 is 14 residues. J gave up 6 bases and V 6 bases, and 10 bases lay outside the gene matches. Germline CDR1 is SEHNR and CDR2 is FQNEAQ (reference sequence). CDR3 protein: CASSDPRGLGEQYV. The CDR3 nucleotides are TGTGCCAGCAGTGATCCCAGGGGGCTCGGCGAGCAGTACGTC.

This clone was picked up one time. The chain joins TRBV29-1 to TRBJ2-7; 11 bases match TRBD1. CDR1 is SQVTM and CDR2 is ANQGSEA in the germline V gene. The CDR3 extends over 14 amino acids. The ends lost 3 bases at V and 3 bases at J; junction bases unmatched: 4. DNA for the CDR3: TGCAGCGTTGATGTTGGGACAGGGGGCTACGAGCAGTACTTC. Translating gives CSVDVGTGGYEQYF.

This chain joins TRBV5-6 and TRBJ2-7; TRBD1 agrees at 8 bases. With V trimmed by 4 bases and J by 1 base, 10 bases remained unmatched. Per the germline V gene, CDR1 is SGHDT and CDR2 is YYEEEE. This CDR3 comprises 16 residues. CDR3 DNA: TGTGCCAGCAGCATACTACAGGGGGGTTGGTCCTACGAGCAGTACTTC. Its translation: CASSILQGGWSYEQYF.

The chain employs TRBV4-2 and TRBJ2-7, with D perhaps being TRBD1 or TRBD2 (7 bases each). Germline V gene data show CDR1 as LGHNA and CDR2 as YNFKEQ. Deletions cut 1 base from V and 7 bases from J, with 20 bases between. The CDR3 extends over 16 amino acids. CDR3 bases: TGTGCCAGCAGCCAAGGTTGGACTAGGGGACAGAGGGAGCAGTACTTC. It yields the protein CASSQGWTRGQREQYF.